This TCR beta chain was captured in a study of CD8+CD57+ T cells in acquired aplastic anemia. Germline V gene data show CDR1 as SGHTA and CDR2 as FQGNSA. This CDR3 is 13 amino acids long. TCR beta VDJ and CDR3 profiling used genomic DNA as template. TCRdb recomputed calls from the reads with MiXCR, one row per CDR3 protein. The table lists 150,000 to 200,000 distinct CDR3 sequences, approximately 48% of them singletons, with 1.8% in the top ten. This clonotype showed up just once. This CDR3 is missing its conserved last phenylalanine or tryptophan, likely due to a read error. CD8+CD57+ cell expansion had been shown by flow cytometry in patients chosen for sequencing. Every patient had severe acquired aplastic anemia. There was no therapy given to any patient before the blood sampling took place.

The sequence came from a human donor with aplastic anemia. The sequencing input was sorted CD4+, CD8+, or CD8+CD57+ T cells (not recorded which) from PBMCs. The rearrangement links TRBV7-2 to TRBJ2-1; 7 bases are a match to TRBD2. The CDR3 region is CASSQGTNNEQFL. CDR3 bases: TGCGCCAGCAGCCAAGGGACTAACAATGAGCAGTTCCTC.